This T cell receptor beta chain was documented in a study of cytomegalovirus exposure and HLA in healthy donors. General study points: Most subjects' HLA-A and HLA-B alleles were reportedly predicted from TCR beta sequences.

Germline trimming cut 5 bases from V and 0 bases from J; bases unmatched to any gene: 12. The CDR3 is 17 residues long. CDR1 and CDR2 (germline): KGHSH, LQKENI. In the PCR, 60 Vbeta and 13 Jbeta primers were used. The authors' processing: Around 9.9 million shared chains were among the approximately 80 million unique TCR beta chains that a later analysis counted. The protocol was immunoSEQ multiplex PCR, while the TCRdb copy is restricted to in-frame clones and leaves out a portion. That table furnishes V, J and clone size, whereas the DNA furnished D and trimming. The sample's table shows about 200,000 clones. Donors showed nominal health when sampled, although they likely had unrecorded immune exposures. With respect to this clone: Its antigen is unknown.

The receptor's source is a girl aged 2-10 years in good health and CMV-seropositive. This chain links TRBV18 with TRBJ2-7; 8 nucleotides match TRBD2. Material: PBMCs. CDR3 sequence: CASSRLASGYDSYEQYF. CDR3 in DNA: TGTGCCAGCTCAAGGCTGGCTAGCGGGTACGACTCCTACGAGCAGTACTTC.